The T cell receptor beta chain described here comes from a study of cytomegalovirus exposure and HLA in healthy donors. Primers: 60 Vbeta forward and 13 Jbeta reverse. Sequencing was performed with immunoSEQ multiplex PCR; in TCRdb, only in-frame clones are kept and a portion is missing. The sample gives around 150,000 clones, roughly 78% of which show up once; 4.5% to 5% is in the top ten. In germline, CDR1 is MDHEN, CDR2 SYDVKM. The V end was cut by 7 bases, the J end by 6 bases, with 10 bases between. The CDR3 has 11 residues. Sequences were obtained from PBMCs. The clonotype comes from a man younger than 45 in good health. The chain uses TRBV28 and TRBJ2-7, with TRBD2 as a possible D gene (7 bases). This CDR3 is CASTGGPEQYF. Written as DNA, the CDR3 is TGTGCCAGCACCGGGGGGCCCGAGCAGTACTTC.